This TCR beta chain was observed in a study of T cell changes during pregnancy in multiple sclerosis. The junction had 10 bases not matched to a gene; V was cut back by 4 bases and J by 6 bases. The germline gives CDR1 LNHDA, CDR2 SQIVND (reference sequence). The CDR3 is 16 amino acids. This table comes from immunoSEQ multiplex PCR, and its TCRdb copy is limited to in-frame clones, with some not included. The table lists 60,000 to 85,000 clones, 92% of them singletons. The receptor was isolated from a female donor in good health, enrolled as a control in a pregnancy study. The chain couples TRBV19 to TRBJ1-1; 11 bases align to TRBD1. Sequenced here: peripheral blood, sampled in the second trimester of pregnancy. CDR3 coding DNA: TGTGCCAGTAGTACGGACAGGGGGCGAGGGGGCGCTGAAGCTTTCTTT. Protein product: CASSTDRGRGGAEAFF.